Only a few counts were recorded for the clone carrying this TCR beta chain. The sample originates from a study of blood T cell repertoires in COVID-19. Study background: Both acute and convalescent COVID-19 samples were obtained from the United States, Italy and Spain. T cells, B-cell-depleted T cells, or PBMCs supplied cDNA or gDNA.

The V gene's germline CDR1 is SQVTM and CDR2 ANQGSEA. CDR3 size: 14 residues. V lost 7 bases and J lost 1, with 16 bases in between. Original handling: Estimation of nucleated cell counts relied on the amplification of reference gene primers. Data came from immunoSEQ multiplex PCR; TCRdb stores just in-frame clones and leaves some out. Clone size and the V and J calls come from that table; the DNA yielded D and trimming. This sample yields some 220,000 clones, of which more than 65% are seen a single time; 2.3% belongs to the top ten. The TCR comes from a woman between 55 and 75 years old with acute or convalescent COVID-19. The chain carries TRBV29-1 and TRBJ1-1; a weak D match, TRBD1 (5 bases). The sample consisted of peripheral blood. The CDR3 region has the DNA TGCAGCGAGCGCAGGGCCCCGTGGAACACTGAAGCTTTCTTT. It specifies CSERRAPWNTEAFF.